The 16 T cell receptor beta chains given below trace back to one sample, sequenced in a study of T cells in Graves' hyperthyroidism and ophthalmopathy. Researchers amplified the TCR beta CDR3 regions from RNA transcripts. An initial round of RT-PCR targeting the TCR CDR3 relied on the HTBI primer set. Each CDR3 protein is one row after TCRdb ran MiXCR on the multiplex PCR reads. The sample includes some 440,000 distinct CDR3 sequences, more than 15% of them seen just once. Sequencing was done on a sample of blood. Receptor source: a woman younger than 30 with Graves' hyperthyroidism.

Many counts were recorded for this clonotype. This CDR3 is CASSRPRTGVYNEQFF. The DNA for the CDR3 is TGTGCCAGCAGTCGACCTCGGACAGGAGTCTACAATGAGCAGTTCTTC. The chain combines TRBV28 with TRBJ2-1; the match to TRBD1 covers 7 bases. The ends lost 5 bases at V and 3 bases at J; junction bases unmatched: 10. CDR1 is MDHEN and CDR2 is SYDVKM in the germline V gene. The CDR3 has 16 amino acids.

This clonotype was recorded many times. This rearrangement joins TRBV7-9 to TRBJ2-1; 11 positions match TRBD2. V dropped 4 bases and J dropped 0; count of bases not matched to a gene: 5. This CDR3 region has 17 residues. Germline CDR1 SEHNR, CDR2 FQNEAQ (reference sequence). CDR3 sequence reads: CASSYGLAGSSYNEQFF. Written as DNA, the CDR3 is TGTGCCAGCAGCTACGGACTAGCGGGTAGCTCCTACAATGAGCAGTTCTTC.

This clonotype was detected ten times or more. The chain couples TRBV29-1 to TRBJ2-1; D perhaps matches TRBD2 (5 bases). CDR3 length: 13 amino acids. Germline CDR1 SQVTM, CDR2 ANQGSEA. V was clipped by 1 base and J by 4 bases, with 8 bases between them. Written as DNA, the CDR3 is TGCAGCGTTGAAGCGGGATCATACAATGAGCAGTTCTTC. It codes for CSVEAGSYNEQFF.

Concerning this clonotype: This may stem from a read error, because a much larger clone lies one nucleotide away. J is TRBJ2-7 and V is TRBV20-1; weak D call: TRBD1 (6 bases). The germline V and J ends were trimmed by 2 bases and 3 bases, with 14 bases remaining between them. The CDR3 covers 14 residues. Germline V gene lookup returns CDR1 DFQATT and CDR2 SNEGSKA (reference sequence). The CDR3 loop reads CSARHYRELYEQYF. The CDR3 region has the DNA TGCAGTGCTAGACATTACAGGGAGCTCTACGAGCAGTACTTC.

In its sample, this clonotype was seen many times. This chain links TRBV12-3 or TRBV12-4 with TRBJ2-7; tentative D call: TRBD1 (6 bases). V lost 5 bases to trimming and J lost 4 bases, with 18 bases between them. This CDR3 has 15 amino acids. The CDR3 region is CASSRPGQGQYEQYF. In DNA form, the CDR3 reads TGTGCCAGCAGTCGCCCGGGGCAGGGGCAATACGAGCAGTACTTC.

This clonotype appeared many times. The chain combines TRBV2 with TRBJ2-7; 12 bases fit TRBD2. Per germline, CDR1 SNHLY and CDR2 FYNNEI. The CDR3 consists of 14 residues. V shed 10 bases and J 1 base; nucleotides not matched to a gene: 5. For the CDR3, the DNA is TGTGCCATAGTGGGGACTAGCGGGTCCTACGAGCAGTACTTC. Translated: CAIVGTSGSYEQYF. The full variable domain, with the rest looked up from reference TRBV2 and TRBJ2-7, is EPEVTQTPSHQVTQMGQEVILRCVPISNHLYFYWYRQILGQKVEFLVSFYNNEISEKSEIFDDQFSVERPDGSNFTLKIRSTKLEDSAMYFCAIVGTSGSYEQYFGPGTRLTVT.

In its sample, this clonotype was seen many times. The chain combines TRBV7-2 with TRBJ1-1; D uncertain. This CDR3 spans 15 amino acids. Germline CDR1 is SGHTA and CDR2 is FQGNSA. Trimming took 6 bases from V and 5 from J, leaving 19 bases between them. CDR3 coding DNA: TGTGCCAGCAGATCATTGGCCCCGTGGGAGACTGAAGCTTTCTTT. Protein: CASRSLAPWETEAFF.

The chain joins TRBV11-2 to TRBJ1-2, with a possible D match to TRBD1 (6 bases). Germline assignment: CDR1 SGHAT and CDR2 FQNNGV. This CDR3 is 15 amino acids long. The germline V and J ends were trimmed by 5 bases and 3 bases, with 16 bases remaining between them. The CDR3 region has the DNA TGTGCCAGCAGCCCACGGACAGCCACGGACTATGGCTACACCTTC. As protein: CASSPRTATDYGYTF.

There are a few counts of this clonotype. This rearrangement joins TRBV4-2 to TRBJ1-1; TRBD1 might be the D (5 bases). Trimming took 0 bases from V and 4 from J, leaving 12 bases between them. CDR3 length: 15 residues. The germline V gene has CDR1 LGHNA and CDR2 YNFKEQ. The CDR3 bases are TGTGCCAGCAGCCAAGATACAGGCAGCTTCACTGAAGCTTTCTTT. This gives the protein CASSQDTGSFTEAFF.

This clonotype was seen at least ten times. The chain couples TRBV11-2 to TRBJ2-2; 8 nucleotides agree with TRBD2. The J segment lost 3 bases and the V segment lost 5 bases, leaving 8 bases of the junction unmatched. The CDR3 runs to 16 residues. Germline V gene sequence: CDR1 SGHAT, CDR2 FQNNGV. CDR3 nucleotide sequence: TGTGCCAGCAGCAAGGCGGGGGGCTGGGACACCGGGGAGCTGTTTTTT. This codes for CASSKAGGWDTGELFF.

This clonotype was seen repeatedly, ten times or more. CDR3 residues: CSARFGTSGGAHEQFF. The CDR3 nucleotides read TGCAGTGCTAGATTTGGGACTAGCGGGGGGGCCCATGAGCAGTTCTTC. V is TRBV20-1 and J is TRBJ2-1; 16 positions match TRBD2. Germline V gene lookup returns CDR1 DFQATT and CDR2 SNEGSKA (reference sequence). The CDR3 consists of 16 residues. The V and J ends lost 2 bases and 8 bases, in that order; junction bases with no gene match: 6.

This clonotype was seen repeatedly, ten times or more. The chain is built from TRBV12-3 or TRBV12-4 and TRBJ2-3; 10 nucleotides match TRBD1. The CDR3 sequence is 16 residues long. Trimming removed 5 bases from V and 5 bases from J; junction bases left unmatched: 10. This CDR3 is CASSQIRDRGGDTQYF. The CDR3 bases are TGTGCCAGCAGTCAAATCCGGGACAGGGGCGGAGATACGCAGTATTTT.

This clonotype was found a few times. The chain carries TRBV15 and TRBJ2-5; no clear D gene. Trimming stripped 0 bases from V and 2 bases from J, with 7 bases between. Germline values: CDR1 LNHNV, CDR2 YYDKDF (reference sequence). CDR3 size: 14 residues. This chain's CDR3 is CATSRDRQQETQYF. The CDR3 region has the DNA TGTGCCACCAGCAGAGATCGCCAACAAGAGACCCAGTACTTC.

In this sample, this clonotype turned up many times. The rearrangement joins TRBV7-3 to TRBJ2-1; a possible D gene is TRBD1 (6 bases). Germline V lookup: CDR1 SGHTA, CDR2 FQGTGA. V shed 3 bases and J shed 4 bases, with 16 bases lying between them. The CDR3 is 16 amino acids. CDR3 sequence: CASSFPGTRSYNEQFF. CDR3 sequence (DNA): TGTGCCAGCAGCTTTCCCGGGACAAGAAGTTACAATGAGCAGTTCTTC.

This rearrangement joins TRBV5-1 to TRBJ1-4; 11 bases fit TRBD1. V lost 9 bases to trimming and J lost 8 bases; unmatched junction nucleotides: 9. CDR1 and CDR2 from the germline V gene are SGHRS and YFSETQ. This CDR3 has 14 residues. The DNA of the CDR3 is TGCGCCATCCTTTCCGGGACAGGGGGAGAAAAACTGTTTTTT. Translated: CAILSGTGGEKLFF.

The V call is TRBV20-1, the J call TRBJ2-2; possibly TRBD1 or TRBD2 for D (6 bases each). Looked up from germline, CDR1 is DFQATT and CDR2 is SNEGSKA (reference sequence). V was shortened by 6 bases and J by 4 bases, with 12 bases between the two germline ends. The CDR3 covers 13 residues. In nucleotides, the CDR3 is TGCAGTGCCCGAGGAGGGGGCACCGGGGAGCTGTTTTTT. Its protein product is CSARGGGTGELFF.